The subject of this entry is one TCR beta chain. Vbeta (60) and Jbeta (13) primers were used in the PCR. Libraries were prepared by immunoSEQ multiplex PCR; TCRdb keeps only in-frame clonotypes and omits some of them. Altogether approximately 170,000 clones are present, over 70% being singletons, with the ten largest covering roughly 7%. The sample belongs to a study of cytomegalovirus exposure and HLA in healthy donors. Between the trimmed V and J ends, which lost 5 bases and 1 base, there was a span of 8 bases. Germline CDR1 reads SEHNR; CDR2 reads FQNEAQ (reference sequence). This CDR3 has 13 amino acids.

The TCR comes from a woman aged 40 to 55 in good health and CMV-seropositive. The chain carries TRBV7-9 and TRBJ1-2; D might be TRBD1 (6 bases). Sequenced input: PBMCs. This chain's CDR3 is CASSTQGNYGYTF. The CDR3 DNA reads TGTGCCAGCAGCACACAGGGTAACTATGGCTACACCTTC. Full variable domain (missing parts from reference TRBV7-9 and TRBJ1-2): DTGVSQNPRHKITKRGQNVTFRCDPISEHNRLYWYRQTLGQGPEFLTYFQNEAQLEKSRLLSDRFSAERPKGSFSTLEIQRTEQGDSAMYLCASSTQGNYGYTFGSGTRLTVV.